These 25 T cell receptor beta chains came from one sample sequenced in a study of blood T cell repertoires in COVID-19. Data came from immunoSEQ multiplex PCR; TCRdb stores just in-frame clones and leaves some out. This sample has 300,000 to 450,000 clones, with 85% found just once. The specimen sequenced was peripheral blood. The receptors originated from a woman under 30 with acute or convalescent COVID-19.

This clone was observed a single time. The chain joins TRBV2 to TRBJ2-7; TRBD2 matches 9 bases. CDR3 length: 15 residues. Germline CDR1 and CDR2: SNHLY and FYNNEI. Trimming took 3 bases from V and 0 from J; bases not matched to a gene: 3. CDR3 sequence: CASSDRLAASYEQYF. CDR3 nucleotides: TGTGCCAGCAGTGACCGACTAGCGGCCTCCTACGAGCAGTACTTC.

The gene calls are TRBV24-1 and TRBJ1-1; D is unclear. Per germline, CDR1 KGHDR and CDR2 SFDVKD. Between the trimmed V and J ends, which lost 2 bases and 1 base, there was a span of 4 bases. CDR3 size: 13 residues. The CDR3 sequence is CATSDSGNTEAFF. The CDR3 nucleotides read TGTGCCACCAGTGATTCCGGGAACACTGAAGCTTTCTTT.

This clone was picked up a small number of times. The V call is TRBV28, the J call TRBJ2-5; 8 bases align to TRBD2. The V segment lost 3 bases and the J segment 5 bases; nucleotides outside the gene matches: 8. CDR1 and CDR2 (germline): MDHEN, SYDVKM. CDR3 size: 15 residues. The CDR3 is CASSFPGRAGETQYF. Here the CDR3 DNA reads TGTGCCAGCAGTTTCCCCGGGAGGGCCGGTGAGACCCAGTACTTC.

Regarding this clone: In the same sample, other DNA sequences code for this CDR3. The chain carries TRBV5-1 and TRBJ1-1; D remains ambiguous. Trimming cost V 1 base and J 1 base, with 5 bases left between them. This CDR3 is built from 13 residues. Looked up from germline, CDR1 is SGHRS and CDR2 is YFSETQ. The CDR3 nucleotides are TGCGCCAGCAGCTTGACCAGGAACACTGAAGCTTTCTTT. Its translation is CASSLTRNTEAFF.

V and J are TRBV24-1 and TRBJ2-3; 7 positions match TRBD2. Trimming took 4 bases from V and 0 from J; bases not matched to a gene: 9. The CDR3 contains 17 residues. CDR1 and CDR2 from the germline V gene are KGHDR and SFDVKD. The CDR3 here is CATSDTRTSGSTDTQYF. In DNA, the CDR3 is TGTGCCACCAGTGACACCCGGACTAGTGGGAGCACAGATACGCAGTATTTT.

This clone occurred once. The V and J genes are TRBV4-2 and TRBJ1-3; TRBD1 matches 7 bases. This CDR3 spans 15 amino acids. Germline CDR1 LGHNA, CDR2 YNFKEQ. V trimming: 7 bases; J trimming: 1 base; junction bases outside the gene matches: 7. CDR3 protein: CASTTTQGSGNTIYF. In DNA, the CDR3 is TGTGCCAGCACAACGACACAGGGGTCTGGAAACACCATATATTTT.

This sequence joins TRBV9 and TRBJ2-3; TRBD2 matches 8 bases. Germline V CDR1 and CDR2: SGDLS, YYNGEE. V lost 4 bases, J lost 0 bases, and 4 bases stayed unmatched. This CDR3 is built from 15 residues. CDR3 protein: CASSQAGVSTDTQYF. The CDR3 nucleotides are TGTGCCAGCAGCCAAGCGGGGGTAAGCACAGATACGCAGTATTTT.

The chain links TRBV19 to TRBJ1-1; D ambiguous. This CDR3 region has 15 residues. The germline V gene encodes CDR1 LNHDA and CDR2 SQIVND (reference sequence). V was shortened by 4 bases and J by 0 bases, with 12 bases between the two germline ends. CDR3 sequence: CASSTRRPMNTEAFF. The CDR3 DNA is TGTGCCAGTAGTACCCGGAGGCCGATGAACACTGAAGCTTTCTTT.

The rearrangement links TRBV6-6 to TRBJ1-2, with a tentative D call TRBD1 (5 bases). CDR3 length: 15 residues. Trimming cost V 6 bases and J 8 bases, with 22 bases left between them. The germline V gene encodes CDR1 MNHNY and CDR2 SVGAGI (reference sequence). CDR3 residues: CASSYGGFEVGGYTF. The CDR3 DNA reads as TGTGCCAGCAGCTACGGGGGGTTCGAAGTGGGCGGCTACACCTTC.

The chain combines TRBV19 with TRBJ2-5; D possibly corresponds to TRBD2 (6 bases). This CDR3 is built from 11 residues. Trimming removed 10 bases from V and 4 bases from J, with 10 bases in between. Germline values: CDR1 LNHDA, CDR2 SQIVND (reference sequence). CDR3: CATGSGETQYF. The CDR3 DNA reads as TGTGCCACGGGTAGCGGAGAGACCCAGTACTTC.

In DNA form, the CDR3 reads TGTGCCACCAGTGATGAAACGGGACTAGCGAGGGAGACCCAGTACTTC. It is translated as CATSDETGLARETQYF. V is TRBV24-1 and J is TRBJ2-5; 10 bases fit TRBD2. The V gene end was trimmed by 3 bases and the J gene end by 5 bases; junction bases not matched to a gene: 8. The CDR3 runs 16 residues. Germline V CDR1 and CDR2: KGHDR, SFDVKD.

V and J are TRBV18 and TRBJ1-1, with 9 nucleotides matching TRBD1. Unmatched junction bases numbered 7, after V lost 0 bases and J lost 5 bases. Germline V gives CDR1 KGHSH, CDR2 LQKENI. The CDR3 covers 16 residues. The DNA of the CDR3 is TGTGCCAGCTCACCACCGGTGGGACAGGGAGGGACTGAAGCTTTCTTT. Residues: CASSPPVGQGGTEAFF.

The chain combines TRBV27 with TRBJ2-7, with TRBD1 identical over 8 bases. J gave up 2 bases and V 10 bases, and 7 bases lay outside the gene matches. Germline values: CDR1 MNHEY, CDR2 SMNVEV (reference sequence). The CDR3 has 13 residues. The CDR3: CATRQGPTYEQYF. The CDR3 DNA follows: TGTGCCACCCGACAGGGGCCGACCTACGAGCAGTACTTC.

V usage is TRBV9 and J usage is TRBJ2-2, with 9 bases aligning to TRBD1. Trimming at V came to 3 bases and at J to 4 bases, leaving 7 bases not matched to a gene. This CDR3 is 16 amino acids long. Germline V CDR1 and CDR2: SGDLS, YYNGEE. The CDR3 loop is CASSGRQGVATGELFF. CDR3 DNA sequence: TGTGCCAGCAGCGGAAGACAGGGGGTTGCCACCGGGGAGCTGTTTTTT.

The chain employs TRBV9 and TRBJ1-1; D is unresolved. The CDR3 covers 13 residues. The germline V gene encodes CDR1 SGDLS and CDR2 YYNGEE. The V end lost 3 bases, the J end lost 3 bases, and 9 bases lay between the germline ends. CDR3 region: CASSATGYTEAFF. CDR3 coding DNA: TGTGCCAGCAGCGCGACGGGGTACACTGAAGCTTTCTTT.

This sequence joins TRBV24-1 and TRBJ2-2; 10 bases match TRBD1. CDR1 is KGHDR and CDR2 is SFDVKD in the germline V gene. Trimming removed 3 bases from V and 5 bases from J; junction bases left unmatched: 11. The CDR3 loop spans 18 amino acids. The CDR3 nucleotides are TGTGCCACCAGTGATAGTACCGGGACAGGGGATGCAACCGGGGAGCTGTTTTTT. Translating gives CATSDSTGTGDATGELFF.

The chain employs TRBV18 and TRBJ2-7; D is unresolved. The CDR3 consists of 13 residues. Germline V CDR1 and CDR2: KGHSH, LQKENI. V shed 0 bases and J shed 3 bases, with 6 bases lying between them. This CDR3 reads CASSPPLVYEQYF. As DNA, the CDR3 is TGTGCCAGCTCACCACCCCTTGTCTACGAGCAGTACTTC.

The chain has TRBV6-1 and TRBJ1-4; D unresolved. V lost 4 bases and J lost 3, with 18 bases in between. CDR3 length: 17 residues. The V gene's germline CDR1 is MNHNS and CDR2 SASEGT. The CDR3 sequence: CASSGETSPPSNEKLFF. The CDR3 DNA reads as TGTGCCAGCAGTGGCGAGACATCCCCACCTTCTAATGAAAAACTGTTTTTT.

V is TRBV4-2 and J is TRBJ2-5; 10 bases line up with TRBD2. Per the germline V gene, CDR1 is LGHNA and CDR2 is YNFKEQ. CDR3 size: 16 residues. V lost 1 base, J lost 2 bases, and 4 bases stayed unmatched. CDR3 nucleotide sequence: TGTGCCAGCAGCCAAGGTAGCGGGGGGATTCAAGAGACCCAGTACTTC. Amino acid sequence: CASSQGSGGIQETQYF.

This clone was found once. The V call is TRBV6-5, the J call TRBJ1-5, with a tentative D call TRBD1 (6 bases). The CDR3 sequence is 15 residues long. The germline V gene encodes CDR1 MNHEY and CDR2 SVGAGI. Trimming stripped 8 bases from V and 2 bases from J, with 16 bases between. This CDR3 reads CASLLTGGGNQPQHF. CDR3 DNA: TGTGCCAGCCTGTTGACAGGCGGAGGCAATCAGCCCCAGCATTTT.

This sequence joins TRBV25-1 and TRBJ1-1, with D perhaps TRBD1 (5 bases). The V and J ends lost 6 bases and 1 base respectively, with 9 bases between them. This CDR3 spans 13 amino acids. The germline CDR1 and CDR2 sequences are MGHDK and SYGVNS. CDR3 bases: TGTGCCAGCAGCCGGACAAAGAACACTGAAGCTTTCTTT. Amino acids: CASSRTKNTEAFF.

There are a few counts of this clone. The rearrangement uses TRBV19 and TRBJ2-7, with D uncertain. The CDR3 covers 13 residues. V shed 2 bases and J shed 3 bases, with 8 bases lying between them. From germline, CDR1 is LNHDA and CDR2 SQIVND (reference sequence). CDR3 DNA: TGTGCCAGTAGTATAACCCCCGGCTACGAGCAGTACTTC. Translated, it gives CASSITPGYEQYF. The variable domain in full, with the rest retrieved from reference TRBV19 and TRBJ2-7, is DGGITQSPKYLFRKEGQNVTLSCEQNLNHDAMYWYRQDPGQGLRLIYYSQIVNDFQKGDIAEGYSVSREKKESFPLTVTSAQKNPTAFYLCASSITPGYEQYFGPGTRLTVT.

The chain has TRBV5-8 and TRBJ2-1; TRBD2 agrees at 9 bases. CDR3 length equals 19 residues. CDR1 SGHTS and CDR2 YDEGEE come from the germline V gene. The ends lost 1 base at V and 4 bases at J; junction bases unmatched: 15. The CDR3 nucleotides are TGTGCCAGCAGCTTGTTTGTGTTAGCGGGAGAGAGGTTATACAATGAGCAGTTCTTC. Encoded protein: CASSLFVLAGERLYNEQFF.

The chain links TRBV19 to TRBJ1-1; TRBD1 might be the D (6 bases). Germline CDR1 is LNHDA and CDR2 is SQIVND (reference sequence). The CDR3 is made up of 11 amino acids. V dropped 5 bases and J dropped 7 bases, with 8 bases sitting between them. For the CDR3, the DNA is TGTGCCAGTAGTGGGGGCAGTGAAGCTTTCTTT. This encodes CASSGGSEAFF.

This clone appeared a few times. The chain uses TRBV27 and TRBJ2-7, with TRBD1 as a possible D gene (6 bases). The CDR3 is 16 residues long. V dropped 3 bases and J dropped 0 bases, with 15 bases sitting between them. Germline V CDR1 and CDR2: MNHEY, SMNVEV (reference sequence). The CDR3 DNA is TGTGCCAGCAGTTTCGGACGACAGGACCGCTCCTACGAGCAGTACTTC. Translated, it gives CASSFGRQDRSYEQYF.